A single sample gave rise to the 28 T cell receptor beta chains below, sequenced in a study of T cell clonotyping in hematopoietic cell transplantation. The time point here: recipient sample about 28 days before transplant, after cytoreduction. Method: immunoSEQ multiplex PCR; TCRdb's copy keeps in-frame clones and lacks some. Counted here are roughly 49,000 clones, more than 75% occurring once; the ten biggest clones make up around 5.5%. Sequenced material: peripheral blood mononuclear cells, taken before stem cell transplant. The receptors originated from a man in his fifties or sixties with biphenotypic leukemia. Some clones in this sample may be carry-over from other donors' samples.

The gene calls are TRBV28 and TRBJ2-5; D is unresolved. The length of the CDR3 is 13 residues. V lost 7 bases and J lost 5, with 14 bases in between. Germline assignment: CDR1 MDHEN and CDR2 SYDVKM. CDR3 DNA: TGTGCCAGCAAGCACGCCTGGGTGGAGACCCAGTACTTC. Protein product: CASKHAWVETQYF.

This clone has only a few counts. The chain uses TRBV19 and TRBJ1-2, with a possible D match to TRBD1 (6 bases). Trimming shortened V by 9 bases and J by 7 bases, and 27 bases separated the two germline ends. The CDR3 runs to 16 residues. The germline V gene encodes CDR1 LNHDA and CDR2 SQIVND (reference sequence). The CDR3: CASLDSSRGTNTGYTF. CDR3 coding DNA: TGTGCCAGCCTCGACTCGTCGCGGGGGACAAACACTGGCTACACCTTC.

This chain connects TRBV4-1 to TRBJ2-7; 9 bases are a match to TRBD2. The length of the CDR3 is 17 residues. Per germline, CDR1 MGHRA and CDR2 YSYEKL. Losses at the gene ends were 0 bases for V and 9 bases for J; bases not matched to a gene: 15. The CDR3 is CASSQEAQGLALLGQYF. CDR3 sequence (DNA): TGCGCCAGCAGCCAAGAAGCTCAGGGACTAGCCCTATTGGGGCAGTACTTC.

The CDR3 DNA is TGTGCCATCTCGCGCGCACAGGGGAACACCGGGGAGCTGTTTTTT. It yields the protein CAISRAQGNTGELFF. V and J are TRBV6-5 and TRBJ2-2, with D possibly being TRBD1 (6 bases). Germline CDR1 and CDR2: MNHEY and SVGAGI. V lost 10 bases and J 1 base, leaving 16 bases between the germline ends. The CDR3 covers 15 residues.

V usage is TRBV9 and J usage is TRBJ1-1, with 7 positions matching TRBD1. Germline-derived CDR1 and CDR2 are SGDLS and YYNGEE. This CDR3 comprises 17 residues. V gave up 0 bases and J gave up 1 base; unmatched junction bases: 9. Here the CDR3 reads CASSVGVQGGGNTEAFF. In nucleotides, the CDR3 is TGTGCCAGCAGCGTAGGGGTCCAGGGGGGAGGGAACACTGAAGCTTTCTTT. Together with reference TRBV9 and TRBJ1-1, the CDR3 gives the full variable domain: DSGVTQTPKHLITATGQRVTLRCSPRSGDLSVYWYQQSLDQGLQFLIQYYNGEERAKGNILERFSAQQFPDLHSELNLSSLELGDSALYFCASSVGVQGGGNTEAFFGQGTRLTVV.

This clone was counted between two and nine times. CDR3 bases: TGTGCCAGCACACAAAACATGAACACTGAAGCTTTCTTT. It translates to CASTQNMNTEAFF. The genes are TRBV5-4 and TRBJ1-1; D is unclear. Trimming removed 6 bases at V and 0 bases at J, with 9 bases between. Germline V gene lookup returns CDR1 SGHNT and CDR2 YYREEE (reference sequence). This CDR3 region has 13 residues.

The DNA of the CDR3 is TGTGCCAGCAGCGAGCAGGACTTTAGCTCCTACGAGCAGTACTTC. This translates into CASSEQDFSSYEQYF. The chain employs TRBV14 and TRBJ2-7; maybe TRBD2 (5 bases). Germline values: CDR1 SGHDN, CDR2 FVKESK. The CDR3 sequence is 15 residues long. Trimming pared 5 bases from V and 0 bases from J, leaving 14 bases between.

This chain uses TRBV21-1 with TRBJ1-4; the table's D call of TRBD1 was not tested on the DNA. TRBV21-1 is flagged as a pseudogene. This CDR3 is built from 17 residues. The CDR3 loop is CASSPRARSTTNEKLFF. In DNA form, the CDR3 reads TGTGCCAGCAGCCCCAGGGCCCGATCTACAACTAATGAAAAACTGTTTTTT.

This chain connects TRBV4-3 to TRBJ1-4; D might be TRBD1 (5 bases). The germline V gene has CDR1 LGHNA and CDR2 YSLEER. Between the trimmed V and J ends, which lost 0 bases and 4 bases, there was a span of 15 bases. The CDR3 extends over 17 amino acids. In DNA form, the CDR3 reads TGCGCCAGCAGCCAAGATCCCACGGGACCGCTTAATGAAAAACTGTTTTTT. This encodes CASSQDPTGPLNEKLFF.

The rearrangement joins TRBV5-6 to TRBJ2-1; no clear D gene. The length of the CDR3 is 13 residues. V dropped 4 bases and J dropped 5 bases, with 10 bases sitting between them. Germline V CDR1 and CDR2: SGHDT, YYEEEE. The CDR3 loop is CASSPINHNEQFF. The CDR3 DNA is TGTGCCAGCAGCCCTATAAACCACAATGAGCAGTTCTTC.

The chain combines TRBV28 with TRBJ1-1; TRBD1 is a possible D gene (6 bases). The length of the CDR3 is 16 residues. V lost 5 bases, J lost 1 base, and 17 bases lay in between. The germline V gene encodes CDR1 MDHEN and CDR2 SYDVKM. CDR3 region: CASSGSPAGANTEAFF. The DNA of the CDR3 is TGTGCCAGCAGTGGATCCCCGGCGGGGGCGAACACTGAAGCTTTCTTT.

This clone has a single count. The V and J genes are TRBV28 and TRBJ1-5; D uncertain. V was shortened by 3 bases and J by 0 bases, with 6 bases between the two germline ends. Germline V gives CDR1 MDHEN, CDR2 SYDVKM. The CDR3 is 14 residues long. The DNA of the CDR3 is TGTGCCAGCAGTTTCGAGCTTAGCAATCAGCCCCAGCATTTT. This codes for CASSFELSNQPQHF.

The rearrangement uses TRBV30 and TRBJ1-1, with D unclear. CDR3 size: 13 residues. From germline, CDR1 is GTSNPN and CDR2 SVGIG (reference sequence). V lost 0 bases and J lost 7, with 12 bases in between. CDR3 coding DNA: TGTGCCTGGAGTGTAAAGGGCCGCTATGAAGCTTTCTTT. This sequence encodes CAWSVKGRYEAFF.

The gene calls are TRBV28 and TRBJ1-4; TRBD1 is a possible D gene (6 bases). Germline assignment: CDR1 MDHEN and CDR2 SYDVKM. V lost 4 bases and J 7 bases, leaving 19 bases between the germline ends. The CDR3 covers 16 residues. The CDR3 sequence: CASSSNAGALIEKLFF. The CDR3 coding sequence is TGTGCCAGCAGTTCCAACGCAGGGGCCCTCATTGAAAAACTGTTTTTT. The whole variable domain, filled in from reference TRBV28 and TRBJ1-4, reads DVKVTQSSRYLVKRTGEKVFLECVQDMDHENMFWYRQDPGLGLRLIYFSYDVKMKEKGDIPEGYSVSREKKERFSLILESASTNQTSMYLCASSSNAGALIEKLFFGSGTQLSVL.

The chain combines TRBV4-2 with TRBJ2-6; D possibly corresponds to TRBD1 (6 bases). Trimming pared 0 bases from V and 0 bases from J, leaving 12 bases between. The CDR3 covers 18 residues. Looked up from germline, CDR1 is LGHNA and CDR2 is YNFKEQ. CDR3 coding DNA: TGTGCCAGCAGCCAAGATTTGCACAGGGCCTCTGGGGCCAACGTCCTGACTTTC. The encoded protein is CASSQDLHRASGANVLTF.

The chain recombines TRBV28 with TRBJ2-5; D not certain. Trimming pared 3 bases from V and 11 bases from J, leaving 13 bases between. The CDR3 is made up of 12 amino acids. From germline, CDR1 is MDHEN and CDR2 SYDVKM. DNA for the CDR3: TGTGCCAGCAGTTTTGTATGGCTCCAGCAGTACTTC. It yields the protein CASSFVWLQQYF.

A few counts support this clone. This chain connects TRBV29-1 to TRBJ1-1; the D gene is possibly TRBD1 (6 bases). Germline CDR1 SQVTM, CDR2 ANQGSEA. This CDR3 comprises 11 residues. V was shortened by 7 bases and J by 4 bases, with 10 bases between the two germline ends. The CDR3 nucleotides are TGCAGCGGTAGGGGGGTCACTGAAGCTTTCTTT. It encodes CSGRGVTEAFF.

This chain uses TRBV7-8 with TRBJ2-2; D perhaps matches TRBD2 (6 bases). CDR3 size: 16 residues. Trimming pared 2 bases from V and 3 bases from J, leaving 13 bases between. In germline, CDR1 is SGHVS, CDR2 FQNEAQ. The CDR3 DNA is TGTGCCAGCAGCTTAACGGGAGCGAGTGACACCGGGGAGCTGTTTTTT. This gives the protein CASSLTGASDTGELFF.

The chain joins TRBV28 to TRBJ1-1, with D uncertain. The CDR3 totals 15 residues. The V and J ends lost 2 bases and 0 bases respectively, with 10 bases between them. CDR1 is MDHEN and CDR2 is SYDVKM in the germline V gene. The chain's CDR3 is CASSLRRVLNTEAFF. The CDR3 DNA reads as TGTGCCAGCAGTTTACGAAGAGTATTGAACACTGAAGCTTTCTTT.

The chain combines TRBV2 with TRBJ2-2; tentative D call: TRBD1 (6 bases). Germline lookup yields CDR1 SNHLY and CDR2 FYNNEI. V lost 4 bases and J 10 bases, leaving 19 bases between the germline ends. The CDR3 is 15 residues long. CDR3 nucleotides: TGTGCCAGCAGTGGCACTCGGGACACCAGGTCGGAGCTGTTTTTT. Its translation is CASSGTRDTRSELFF.

The chain couples TRBV19 to TRBJ1-5; 7 bases are a match to TRBD1. With V trimmed by 5 bases and J by 0 bases, 4 bases remained unmatched. The germline gives CDR1 LNHDA, CDR2 SQIVND (reference sequence). This CDR3 has 15 amino acids. CDR3 bases: TGTGCCAGTAGTCCTCAGGGGGGTAGCAATCAGCCCCAGCATTTT. Translation: CASSPQGGSNQPQHF.

The J gene is TRBJ1-2, the V gene TRBV5-1; possible D gene TRBD1, 5 bases. CDR1 is SGHRS, CDR2 YFSETQ, per germline. This CDR3 region has 15 residues. V lost 6 bases to trimming and J lost 1 base, with 16 bases between them. CDR3 in amino acids: CASKKQGGINYGYTF. The CDR3 DNA is TGCGCCAGCAAAAAGCAGGGTGGGATTAACTATGGCTACACCTTC.

The chain has TRBV30 and TRBJ2-3; no definite D call. V dropped 0 bases and J dropped 1 base, with 5 bases sitting between them. The CDR3 is made up of 13 amino acids. The germline CDR1 and CDR2 sequences are GTSNPN and SVGIG (reference sequence). Here the CDR3 reads CAWSVRGTDTQYF. The CDR3 DNA reads TGTGCCTGGAGTGTACGGGGCACAGATACGCAGTATTTT.

This clone appeared a few times. The V gene is TRBV6-1, the J gene TRBJ1-1; D unresolved. This CDR3 contains 13 residues. Germline V gene lookup returns CDR1 MNHNS and CDR2 SASEGT. Trimming removed 3 bases from V and 4 bases from J, with 9 bases in between. The CDR3 sequence: CASSEQGPTEAFF. CDR3 sequence (DNA): TGTGCCAGCAGTGAGCAAGGGCCCACTGAAGCTTTCTTT.

DNA for the CDR3: TGTGCCAGCAGTGAATCCCCAGGGAGGGGACCTCAAGAGACCCAGTACTTC. This translates into CASSESPGRGPQETQYF. The chain couples TRBV25-1 to TRBJ2-5, with TRBD2 identical over 7 bases. V shed 1 base and J 2 bases; nucleotides not matched to a gene: 10. Germline V gene lookup returns CDR1 MGHDK and CDR2 SYGVNS. The CDR3 is 17 residues long.

The V call is TRBV19, the J call TRBJ2-1, with D possibly being TRBD2 (6 bases). Germline loops: CDR1 LNHDA, CDR2 SQIVND (reference sequence). V was pared by 2 bases and J by 5 bases, with 10 bases between. The CDR3 runs to 14 residues. In DNA, the CDR3 is TGTGCCAGTAGTATACGGGAGTTGGACAATGAGCAGTTCTTC. Residues: CASSIRELDNEQFF.

This clone was seen a single time. The V call is TRBV2, the J call TRBJ1-1; D ambiguous. The V end was cut by 1 base, the J end by 0 bases, with 12 bases between. Per the germline V gene, CDR1 is SNHLY and CDR2 is FYNNEI. The CDR3 runs 16 residues. CDR3 in amino acids: CASSEGGVDLNTEAFF. CDR3 coding DNA: TGTGCCAGCAGTGAAGGAGGCGTAGACTTGAACACTGAAGCTTTCTTT.

This chain joins TRBV28 and TRBJ2-1; 8 bases map to TRBD2. After removal of 7 bases from V and 8 bases from J, the junction contained 7 bases not matched to a gene. Germline V gene lookup returns CDR1 MDHEN and CDR2 SYDVKM. This CDR3 comprises 13 residues. CDR3 region: CASNTGAGDEQFF. CDR3 coding DNA: TGTGCCAGCAATACGGGAGCGGGGGATGAGCAGTTCTTC. Variable domain in full (rest from reference TRBV28 and TRBJ2-1): DVKVTQSSRYLVKRTGEKVFLECVQDMDHENMFWYRQDPGLGLRLIYFSYDVKMKEKGDIPEGYSVSREKKERFSLILESASTNQTSMYLCASNTGAGDEQFFGPGTRLTVL.